This T cell receptor beta chain emerged from a study of blood T cell repertoires in COVID-19. The method was immunoSEQ multiplex PCR; TCRdb's version includes in-frame clones alone and lacks a portion of them. The profile covers more than 300,000 clones, with more than 75% appearing a single time and 1.5% to 2% taken by the ten largest. The CDR3 spans 14 residues. Germline V lookup: CDR1 SEHNR, CDR2 FQNEAQ (reference sequence). The V and J ends lost 6 bases and 4 bases, in that order; junction bases with no gene match: 2. Material for sequencing was PBMCs or T cells enriched from blood (not recorded which). The sequence was obtained from a man in his forties or fifties in a cohort exposed to, infected with or recovered from COVID-19 (not recorded which). This chain uses TRBV7-9 with TRBJ2-7; 14 nucleotides agree with TRBD2. The CDR3 DNA is TGTGCCAGCAGGAGACTAGCGGGAGGGTACGAGCAGTACTTC. It is translated as CASRRLAGGYEQYF. Supplemented by reference TRBV7-9 and TRBJ2-7, the full variable domain reads DTGVSQNPRHKITKRGQNVTFRCDPISEHNRLYWYRQTLGQGPEFLTYFQNEAQLEKSRLLSDRFSAERPKGSFSTLEIQRTEQGDSAMYLCASRRLAGGYEQYFGPGTRLTVT.